The 10 T cell receptor beta chains below all came from one sample that was sequenced in a study of technical replicates of blood from four donors. Clones were sequenced by immunoSEQ multiplex PCR, and TCRdb holds only the in-frame ones, with some missing. Of tens of thousands of clones listed, roughly nine tenths are singletons. Sequencing used T cells isolated from PBMCs. The receptors derive from a human donor in good health.

V and J are TRBV7-2 and TRBJ2-1, with 11 bases matching TRBD2. CDR1 SGHTA and CDR2 FQGNSA come from the germline V gene. The CDR3 extends over 16 amino acids. J gave up 3 bases and V 2 bases, and 3 bases lay outside the gene matches. CDR3 loop: CASSLQGLADYNEQFF. The CDR3, as DNA: TGTGCCAGCAGCTTACAGGGACTAGCGGACTACAATGAGCAGTTCTTC.

The chain has TRBV18 and TRBJ2-7; 11 nucleotides agree with TRBD1. The CDR3 is 16 amino acids. Germline V gives CDR1 KGHSH, CDR2 LQKENI. Trimming removed 3 bases from V and 4 bases from J; junction bases left unmatched: 8. The CDR3 reads CASSPRTGGAAYEQYF. DNA of the CDR3: TGTGCCAGCTCACCCAGGACAGGGGGCGCCGCGTACGAGCAGTACTTC. Filled out from reference TRBV18 and TRBJ2-7, the complete variable domain reads NAGVMQNPRHLVRRRGQEARLRCSPMKGHSHVYWYRQLPEEGLKFMVYLQKENIIDESGMPKERFSAEFPKEGPSILRIQQVVRGDSAAYFCASSPRTGGAAYEQYFGPGTRLTVT.

The rearrangement uses TRBV5-4 and TRBJ2-2, with 7 bases lining up with TRBD2. With V trimmed by 4 bases and J by 6 bases, 6 bases remained unmatched. The CDR3 is 14 residues long. Germline lookup yields CDR1 SGHNT and CDR2 YYREEE (reference sequence). CDR3 amino acids: CASSQPGGPGELFF. CDR3 in DNA: TGTGCCAGCAGCCAACCGGGGGGACCCGGGGAGCTGTTTTTT.

The chain links TRBV2 to TRBJ1-1; possible D gene TRBD1, 6 bases. The CDR3 runs 13 residues. The germline V gene encodes CDR1 SNHLY and CDR2 FYNNEI. V gave up 9 bases and J gave up 0 bases, with 11 bases separating them. This chain's CDR3 is CASRQALNTEAFF. The CDR3 bases are TGTGCCAGTCGACAGGCCCTGAACACTGAAGCTTTCTTT.

The chain carries TRBV30 and TRBJ1-3; no definite D call. V was cut by 1 base and J by 0 bases, with 10 bases left in between. Germline V lookup: CDR1 GTSNPN, CDR2 SVGIG (reference sequence). There are 15 residues in the CDR3. The CDR3 is CAWSGAAYSGNTIYF. CDR3 DNA sequence: TGTGCCTGGAGTGGGGCAGCATACTCTGGAAACACCATATATTTT.

This clone was detected only a few times. CDR3: CAWSQGAEAFF. Written as DNA, the CDR3 is TGTGCCTGGAGCCAGGGGGCTGAAGCTTTCTTT. The chain recombines TRBV30 with TRBJ1-1; TRBD1 matches at 7 bases. This CDR3 comprises 11 residues. Germline lookup yields CDR1 GTSNPN and CDR2 SVGIG (reference sequence). V was clipped by 3 bases and J by 6 bases; unmatched bases: 1.

The chain uses TRBV29-1 and TRBJ1-2, with TRBD1 as a possible D gene (6 bases). Trimming took 0 bases from V and 4 from J, leaving 15 bases between them. Germline loops: CDR1 SQVTM, CDR2 ANQGSEA. This CDR3 has 15 amino acids. CDR3 coding DNA: TGCAGCGTTGAAGATGAGAGGACAGAAACCTATGGCTACACCTTC. It is translated as CSVEDERTETYGYTF.

This clone was seen just once. V is TRBV2 and J is TRBJ1-5, with D tentatively TRBD1 (6 bases). This CDR3 has 14 amino acids. V was clipped by 5 bases and J by 0 bases, with 8 bases between them. Germline CDR1 is SNHLY and CDR2 is FYNNEI. For the CDR3, the DNA is TGTGCCAGCAGTAGGGACACTAGCAATCAGCCCCAGCATTTT. It specifies CASSRDTSNQPQHF.

The V call is TRBV27, the J call TRBJ2-1; TRBD2 matches at 9 bases. CDR3 length: 13 amino acids. The J segment lost 6 bases and the V segment lost 3 bases, leaving 0 bases of the junction unmatched. The germline gives CDR1 MNHEY, CDR2 SMNVEV (reference sequence). In DNA, the CDR3 is TGTGCCAGCAGTTTGGGACTAGCCAATGAGCAGTTCTTC. The encoded protein is CASSLGLANEQFF.

This rearrangement joins TRBV7-3 to TRBJ2-1, with 12 bases lining up with TRBD2. V lost 1 base and J lost 4; bases outside the gene matches: 5. CDR1 and CDR2 from the germline V gene are SGHTA and FQGTGA. The CDR3 contains 17 residues. Here the CDR3 DNA reads TGTGCCAGCAGCTTAAACGCAGGACTAGCGGGATACAATGAGCAGTTCTTC. Its translation: CASSLNAGLAGYNEQFF.